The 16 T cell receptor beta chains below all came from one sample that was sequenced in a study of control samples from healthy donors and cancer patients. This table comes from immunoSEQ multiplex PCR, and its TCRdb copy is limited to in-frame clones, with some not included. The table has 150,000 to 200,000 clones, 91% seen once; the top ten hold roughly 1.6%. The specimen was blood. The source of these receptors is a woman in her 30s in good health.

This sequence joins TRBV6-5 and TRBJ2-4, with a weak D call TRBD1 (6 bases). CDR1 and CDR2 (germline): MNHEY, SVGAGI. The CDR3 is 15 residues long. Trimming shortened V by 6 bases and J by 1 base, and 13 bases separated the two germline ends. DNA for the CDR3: TGTGCCAGCAGGAGATACAGGGATGCCAAAAACATTCAGTACTTC. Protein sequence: CASRRYRDAKNIQYF.

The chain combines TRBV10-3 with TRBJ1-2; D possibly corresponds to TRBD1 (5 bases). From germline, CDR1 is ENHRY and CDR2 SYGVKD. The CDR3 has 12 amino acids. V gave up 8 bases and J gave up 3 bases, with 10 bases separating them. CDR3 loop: CAIGASDYGYTF. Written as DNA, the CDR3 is TGTGCCATCGGGGCGTCTGACTATGGCTACACCTTC.

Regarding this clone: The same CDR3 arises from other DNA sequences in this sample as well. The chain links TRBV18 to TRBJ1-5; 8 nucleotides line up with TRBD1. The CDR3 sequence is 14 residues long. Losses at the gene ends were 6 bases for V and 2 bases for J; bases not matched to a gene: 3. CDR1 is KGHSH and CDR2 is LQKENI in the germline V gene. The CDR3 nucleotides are TGTGCCAGCTCGCAGACAGGGGGCAATCAGCCCCAGCATTTT. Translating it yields CASSQTGGNQPQHF.

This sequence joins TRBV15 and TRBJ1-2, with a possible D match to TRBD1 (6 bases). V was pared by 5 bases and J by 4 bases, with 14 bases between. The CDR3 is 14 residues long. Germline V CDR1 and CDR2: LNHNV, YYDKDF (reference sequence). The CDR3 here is CATSGTGQIYGYTF. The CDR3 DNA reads TGTGCCACCAGCGGAACCGGACAGATCTATGGCTACACCTTC.

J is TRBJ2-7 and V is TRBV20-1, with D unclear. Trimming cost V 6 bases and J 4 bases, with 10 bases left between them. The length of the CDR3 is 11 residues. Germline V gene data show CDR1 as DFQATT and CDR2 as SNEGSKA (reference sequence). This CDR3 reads CSARTEYEQYF. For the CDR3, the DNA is TGCAGTGCCCGTACCGAATACGAGCAGTACTTC.

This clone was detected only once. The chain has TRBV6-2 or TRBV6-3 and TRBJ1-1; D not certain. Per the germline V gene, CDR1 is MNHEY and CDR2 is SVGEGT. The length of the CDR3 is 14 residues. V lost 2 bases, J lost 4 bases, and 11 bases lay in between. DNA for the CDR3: TGTGCCAGCAGTTACGAGGGCGGGTTCACTGAAGCTTTCTTT. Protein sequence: CASSYEGGFTEAFF.

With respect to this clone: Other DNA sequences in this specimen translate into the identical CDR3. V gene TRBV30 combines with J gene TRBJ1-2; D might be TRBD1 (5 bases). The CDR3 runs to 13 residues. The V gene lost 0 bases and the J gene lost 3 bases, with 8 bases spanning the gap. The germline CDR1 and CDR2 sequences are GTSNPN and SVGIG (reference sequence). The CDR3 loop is CAWSVRGDYGYTF. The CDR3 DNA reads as TGTGCCTGGAGTGTAAGAGGGGACTATGGCTACACCTTC.

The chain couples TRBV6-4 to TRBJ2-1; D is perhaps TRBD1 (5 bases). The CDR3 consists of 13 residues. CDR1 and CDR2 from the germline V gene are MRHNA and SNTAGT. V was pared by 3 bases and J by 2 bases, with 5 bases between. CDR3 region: CASSEDTYNEQFF. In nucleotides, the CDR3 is TGTGCCAGCAGTGAGGACACCTACAATGAGCAGTTCTTC.

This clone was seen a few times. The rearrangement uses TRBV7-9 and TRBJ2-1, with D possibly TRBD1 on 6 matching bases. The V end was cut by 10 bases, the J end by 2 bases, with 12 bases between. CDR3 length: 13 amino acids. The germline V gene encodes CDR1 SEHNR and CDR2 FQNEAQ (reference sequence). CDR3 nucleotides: TGTGCCAACCAGGGGTGGGCCTACAATGAGCAGTTCTTC. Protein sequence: CANQGWAYNEQFF.

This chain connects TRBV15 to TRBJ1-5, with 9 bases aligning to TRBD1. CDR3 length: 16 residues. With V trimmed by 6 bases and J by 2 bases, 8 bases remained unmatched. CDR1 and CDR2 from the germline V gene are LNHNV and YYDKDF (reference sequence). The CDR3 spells CATRRDRARGNQPQHF. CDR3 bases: TGTGCCACCAGAAGGGACAGGGCGCGGGGCAATCAGCCCCAGCATTTT.

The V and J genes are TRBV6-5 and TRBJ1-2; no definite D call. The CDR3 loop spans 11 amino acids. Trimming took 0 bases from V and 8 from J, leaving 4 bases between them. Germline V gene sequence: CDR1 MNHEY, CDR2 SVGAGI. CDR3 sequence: CASSYSTGYTF. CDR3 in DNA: TGTGCCAGCAGTTACTCGACAGGCTACACCTTC.

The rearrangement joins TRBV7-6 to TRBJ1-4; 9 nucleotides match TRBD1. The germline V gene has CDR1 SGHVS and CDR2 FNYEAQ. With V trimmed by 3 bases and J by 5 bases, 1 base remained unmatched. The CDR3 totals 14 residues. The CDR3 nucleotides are TGTGCCAGCAGCTTGGGGACAGGGAATGAAAAACTGTTTTTT. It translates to CASSLGTGNEKLFF.

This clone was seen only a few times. The DNA for the CDR3 is TGTGCCAGCAGCAACACTGAAGCTTTCTTT. Amino acids: CASSNTEAFF. This rearrangement joins TRBV21-1 to TRBJ1-1. TRBV21-1 is reported as a pseudogene. The CDR3 consists of 10 residues.

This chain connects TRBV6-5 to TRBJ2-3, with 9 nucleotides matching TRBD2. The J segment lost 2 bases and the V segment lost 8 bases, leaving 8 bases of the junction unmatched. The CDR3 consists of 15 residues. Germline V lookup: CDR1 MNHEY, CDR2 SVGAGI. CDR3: CASQLAGPSTDTQYF. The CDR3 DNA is TGTGCCAGCCAACTAGCGGGCCCATCCACAGATACGCAGTATTTT.

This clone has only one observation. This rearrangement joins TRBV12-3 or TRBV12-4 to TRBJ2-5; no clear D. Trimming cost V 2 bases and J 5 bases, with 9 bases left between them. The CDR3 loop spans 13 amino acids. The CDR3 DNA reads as TGTGCCAGCAGTTTATATGGGCGGGAGACCCAGTACTTC. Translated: CASSLYGRETQYF.

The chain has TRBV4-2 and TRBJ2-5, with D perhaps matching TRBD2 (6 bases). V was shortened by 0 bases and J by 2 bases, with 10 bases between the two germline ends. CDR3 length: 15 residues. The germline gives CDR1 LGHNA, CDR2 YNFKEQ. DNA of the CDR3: TGTGCCAGCAGCCAAGAGAGGACTATACAAGAGACCCAGTACTTC. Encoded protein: CASSQERTIQETQYF.